A single sample gave rise to the 9 T cell receptor beta chains below, sequenced in a study of blood T cell repertoires in COVID-19. The assay was immunoSEQ multiplex PCR, and TCRdb's table has in-frame clones only and misses some. This repertoire shows roughly 240,000 clones, approximately 85% found once; its top ten account for around 10%. The sequenced sample was PBMCs or T cells enriched from blood (not recorded which). These receptors came from a woman aged 50 to 60 with acute COVID-19.

This chain uses TRBV9 with TRBJ1-2; 7 nucleotides match TRBD1. Per germline, CDR1 SGDLS and CDR2 YYNGEE. V dropped 2 bases and J dropped 4; count of bases not matched to a gene: 5. There are 14 residues in the CDR3. CDR3 region: CASSVGQASYGYTF. For the CDR3, the DNA is TGTGCCAGCAGCGTTGGACAGGCCAGCTATGGCTACACCTTC.

The V gene is TRBV6-5, the J gene TRBJ2-7; maybe TRBD1 (6 bases). Germline values: CDR1 MNHEY, CDR2 SVGAGI. V lost 4 bases and J lost 0, with 16 bases in between. The CDR3 is made up of 16 amino acids. CDR3 region: CASSSLQGLSSYEQYF. The DNA of the CDR3 is TGTGCCAGCAGTTCTCTACAGGGCTTGAGCTCCTACGAGCAGTACTTC.

The V gene is TRBV15, the J gene TRBJ2-1; no firm D call. This CDR3 is built from 14 residues. CDR1 LNHNV and CDR2 YYDKDF come from the germline V gene (reference sequence). Trimming removed 0 bases from V and 8 bases from J, with 11 bases in between. The CDR3, as DNA: TGTGCCACCAGCAGAGATCTCAGTTTCGATGAGCAGTTCTTC. Protein: CATSRDLSFDEQFF.

This chain uses TRBV5-1 with TRBJ2-7, with 7 nucleotides matching TRBD2. The CDR3 spans 15 residues. Germline CDR1 is SGHRS and CDR2 is YFSETQ. V dropped 0 bases and J dropped 3; count of bases not matched to a gene: 6. This CDR3 is CASSLEVGGIYEQYF. CDR3 DNA: TGCGCCAGCAGCTTGGAAGTGGGGGGGATCTACGAGCAGTACTTC.

The CDR3 sequence is CASSVGLAGGKYNEQFF. CDR3 in DNA: TGTGCCAGCAGCGTTGGACTAGCGGGGGGCAAATACAATGAGCAGTTCTTC. This chain uses TRBV7-9 with TRBJ2-1; the match to TRBD2 covers 14 bases. There are 17 residues in the CDR3. The J segment lost 4 bases and the V segment lost 5 bases, leaving 7 bases of the junction unmatched. Germline CDR1 SEHNR, CDR2 FQNEAQ (reference sequence).

The rearrangement links TRBV7-9 to TRBJ2-1, with 9 bases that match TRBD2. The germline gives CDR1 SEHNR, CDR2 FQNEAQ (reference sequence). The CDR3 spans 14 residues. The trim removed 5 bases at V and 4 bases at J, leaving 3 bases unmatched. The CDR3 DNA sequence: TGTGCCAGCAGCCCTAGCGGGGTTTACAATGAGCAGTTCTTC. It is translated as CASSPSGVYNEQFF.

This CDR3 reads CASSSEAPNNEQFF. Written as DNA, the CDR3 is TGTGCCAGCAGCTCGGAGGCTCCTAACAATGAGCAGTTCTTC. The chain has TRBV5-6 and TRBJ2-1; possible D gene TRBD2, 5 bases. Germline V gene lookup returns CDR1 SGHDT and CDR2 YYEEEE. The CDR3 runs 14 residues. The V gene lost 3 bases and the J gene lost 5 bases, with 12 bases spanning the gap.

The rearrangement links TRBV27 to TRBJ2-7; 11 nucleotides line up with TRBD1. The J segment lost 6 bases and the V segment lost 5 bases, leaving 6 bases of the junction unmatched. This CDR3 has 14 residues. Germline lookup yields CDR1 MNHEY and CDR2 SMNVEV (reference sequence). The CDR3 loop is CASSRDRGVFEQYF. CDR3 DNA sequence: TGTGCCAGCAGTAGGGACAGGGGGGTTTTCGAGCAGTACTTC.

The rearrangement links TRBV11-2 to TRBJ2-7, with 8 bases identical to TRBD1. Germline trimming cut 5 bases from V and 6 bases from J; bases unmatched to any gene: 12. CDR1 is SGHAT, CDR2 FQNNGV, per germline. The CDR3 has 15 amino acids. CDR3 loop: CASSSPSTGVSEQYF. As DNA, the CDR3 is TGTGCCAGCAGCAGCCCCTCGACAGGGGTCAGCGAGCAGTACTTC.